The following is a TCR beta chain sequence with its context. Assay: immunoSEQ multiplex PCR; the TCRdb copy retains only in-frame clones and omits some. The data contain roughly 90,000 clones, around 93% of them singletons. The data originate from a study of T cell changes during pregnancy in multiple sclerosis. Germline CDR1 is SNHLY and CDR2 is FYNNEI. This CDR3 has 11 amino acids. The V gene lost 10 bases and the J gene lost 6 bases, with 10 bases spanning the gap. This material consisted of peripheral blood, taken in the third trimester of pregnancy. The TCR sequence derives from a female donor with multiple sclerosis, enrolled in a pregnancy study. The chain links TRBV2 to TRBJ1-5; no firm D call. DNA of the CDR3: TGTGCCATGGGAGGTATTCAGCCCCAGCATTTT. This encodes CAMGGIQPQHF. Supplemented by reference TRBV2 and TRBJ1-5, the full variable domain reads EPEVTQTPSHQVTQMGQEVILRCVPISNHLYFYWYRQILGQKVEFLVSFYNNEISEKSEIFDDQFSVERPDGSNFTLKIRSTKLEDSAMYFCAMGGIQPQHFGDGTRLSIL.